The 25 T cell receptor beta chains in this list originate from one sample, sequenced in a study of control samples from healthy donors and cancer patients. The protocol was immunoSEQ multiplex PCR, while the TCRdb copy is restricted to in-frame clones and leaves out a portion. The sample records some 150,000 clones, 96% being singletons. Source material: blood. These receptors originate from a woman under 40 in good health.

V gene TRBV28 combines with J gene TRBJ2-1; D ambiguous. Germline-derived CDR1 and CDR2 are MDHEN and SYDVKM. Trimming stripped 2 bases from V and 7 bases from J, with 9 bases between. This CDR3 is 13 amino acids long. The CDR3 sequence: CASSLNYHNEQFF. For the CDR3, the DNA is TGTGCCAGCAGTTTAAATTACCATAATGAGCAGTTCTTC. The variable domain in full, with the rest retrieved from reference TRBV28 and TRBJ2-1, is DVKVTQSSRYLVKRTGEKVFLECVQDMDHENMFWYRQDPGLGLRLIYFSYDVKMKEKGDIPEGYSVSREKKERFSLILESASTNQTSMYLCASSLNYHNEQFFGPGTRLTVL.

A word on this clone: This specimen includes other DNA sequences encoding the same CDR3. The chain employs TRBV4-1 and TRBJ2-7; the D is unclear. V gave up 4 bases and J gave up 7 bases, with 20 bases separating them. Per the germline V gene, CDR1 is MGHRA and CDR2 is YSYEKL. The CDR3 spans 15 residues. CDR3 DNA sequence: TGCGCCAGCAGCCCAAGCGAGCGAGGTATCTATGAGCAGTACTTC. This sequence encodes CASSPSERGIYEQYF.

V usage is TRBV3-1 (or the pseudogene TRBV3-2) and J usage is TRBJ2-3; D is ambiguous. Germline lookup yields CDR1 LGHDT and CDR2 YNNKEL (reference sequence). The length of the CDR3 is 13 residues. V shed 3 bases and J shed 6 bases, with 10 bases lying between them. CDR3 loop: CASSHRTADTQYF. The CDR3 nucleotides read TGTGCCAGCAGCCATCGGACGGCGGATACGCAGTATTTT.

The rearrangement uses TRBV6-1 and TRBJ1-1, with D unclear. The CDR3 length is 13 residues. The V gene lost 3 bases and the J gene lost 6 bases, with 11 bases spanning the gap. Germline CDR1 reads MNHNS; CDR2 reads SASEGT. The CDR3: CASSDSIGPEAFF. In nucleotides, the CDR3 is TGTGCCAGCAGTGATTCTATAGGACCTGAAGCTTTCTTT.

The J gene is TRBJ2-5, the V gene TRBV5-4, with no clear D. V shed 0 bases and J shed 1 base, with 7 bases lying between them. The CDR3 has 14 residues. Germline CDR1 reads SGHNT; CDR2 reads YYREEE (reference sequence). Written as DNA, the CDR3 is TGTGCCAGCAGCTTGGTGGTGGGCCAAGAGACCCAGTACTTC. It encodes CASSLVVGQETQYF.

CDR3 sequence: CASSLGLAGDSYEQYF. DNA of the CDR3: TGTGCCAGCAGCCTAGGACTAGCGGGGGACTCCTACGAGCAGTACTTC. This rearrangement joins TRBV7-6 to TRBJ2-7, with TRBD2 matching over 13 bases. The germline V gene has CDR1 SGHVS and CDR2 FNYEAQ. The V gene end was trimmed by 5 bases and the J gene end by 0 bases; junction bases not matched to a gene: 4. This CDR3 has 16 amino acids.

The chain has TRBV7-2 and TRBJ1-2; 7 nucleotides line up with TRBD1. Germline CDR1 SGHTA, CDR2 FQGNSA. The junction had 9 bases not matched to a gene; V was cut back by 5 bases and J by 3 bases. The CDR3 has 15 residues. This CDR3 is CASSPPRGIYYGYTF. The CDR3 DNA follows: TGTGCCAGCAGCCCCCCCAGGGGGATATACTATGGCTACACCTTC.

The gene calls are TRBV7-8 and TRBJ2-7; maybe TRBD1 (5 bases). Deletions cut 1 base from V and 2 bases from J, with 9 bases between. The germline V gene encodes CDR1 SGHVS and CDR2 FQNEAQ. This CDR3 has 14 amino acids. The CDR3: CASSLDGAPYEQYF. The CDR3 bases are TGTGCCAGCAGCTTAGATGGGGCCCCCTACGAGCAGTACTTC.

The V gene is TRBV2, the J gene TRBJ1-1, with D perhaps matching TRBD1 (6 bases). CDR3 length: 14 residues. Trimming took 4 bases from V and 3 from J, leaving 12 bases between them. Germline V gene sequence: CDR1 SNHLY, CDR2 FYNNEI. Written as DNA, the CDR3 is TGTGCCAGCAGTGTAGGGGGGTCGGACACTGAAGCTTTCTTT. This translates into CASSVGGSDTEAFF.

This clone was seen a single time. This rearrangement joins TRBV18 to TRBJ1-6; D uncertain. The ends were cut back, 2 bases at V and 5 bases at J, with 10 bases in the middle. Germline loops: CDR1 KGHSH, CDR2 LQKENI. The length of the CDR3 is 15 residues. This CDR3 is CASSPGQPNNSPLHF. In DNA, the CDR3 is TGTGCCAGCTCACCAGGCCAGCCTAATAATTCACCCCTCCACTTT.

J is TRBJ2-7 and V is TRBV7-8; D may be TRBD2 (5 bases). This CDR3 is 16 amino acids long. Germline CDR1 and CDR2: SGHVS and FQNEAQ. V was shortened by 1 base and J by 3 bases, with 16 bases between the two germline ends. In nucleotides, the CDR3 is TGTGCCAGCAGCTTAGACGTTGGACTCCCTTTCTACGAGCAGTACTTC. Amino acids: CASSLDVGLPFYEQYF.

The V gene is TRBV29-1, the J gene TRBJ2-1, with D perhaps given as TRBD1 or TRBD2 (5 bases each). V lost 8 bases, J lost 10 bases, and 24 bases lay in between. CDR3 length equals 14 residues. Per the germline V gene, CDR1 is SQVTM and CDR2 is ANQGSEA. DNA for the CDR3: TGCAGCTCCCCATCCGGGGCAAGGACAAGGGAGCAGTTCTTC. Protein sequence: CSSPSGARTREQFF.

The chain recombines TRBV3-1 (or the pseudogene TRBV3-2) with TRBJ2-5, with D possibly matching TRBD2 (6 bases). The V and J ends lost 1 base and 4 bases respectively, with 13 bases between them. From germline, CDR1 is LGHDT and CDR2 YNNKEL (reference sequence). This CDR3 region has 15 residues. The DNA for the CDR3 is TGTGCCAGCAGCCAAGTCGGGGGTGTGGGAGAGACCCAGTACTTC. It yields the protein CASSQVGGVGETQYF.

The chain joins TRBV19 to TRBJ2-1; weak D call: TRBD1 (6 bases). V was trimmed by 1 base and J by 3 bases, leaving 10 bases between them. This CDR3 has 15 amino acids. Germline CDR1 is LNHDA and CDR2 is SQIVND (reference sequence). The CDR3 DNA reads TGTGCCAGTAGTATAGTTGGGACAAACTACAATGAGCAGTTCTTC. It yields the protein CASSIVGTNYNEQFF.

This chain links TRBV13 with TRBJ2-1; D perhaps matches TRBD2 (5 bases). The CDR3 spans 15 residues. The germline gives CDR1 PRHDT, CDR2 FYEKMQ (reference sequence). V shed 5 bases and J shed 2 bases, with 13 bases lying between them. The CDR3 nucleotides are TGTGCCAGCAGCCCCTCTGGCGGGCCCTACAATGAGCAGTTCTTC. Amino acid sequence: CASSPSGGPYNEQFF.

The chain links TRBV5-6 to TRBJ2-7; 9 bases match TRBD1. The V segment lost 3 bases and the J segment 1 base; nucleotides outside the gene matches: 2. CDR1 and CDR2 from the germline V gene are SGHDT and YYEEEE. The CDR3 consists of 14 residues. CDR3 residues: CASSWGTGSYEQYF. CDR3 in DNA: TGTGCCAGCAGCTGGGGGACAGGGTCCTACGAGCAGTACTTC.

The CDR3 here is CASSRWGSEAFF. CDR3 in DNA: TGTGCCAGCAGCCGCTGGGGCTCTGAAGCTTTCTTT. The chain combines TRBV7-9 with TRBJ1-1; TRBD1 might be the D (5 bases). The CDR3 has 12 residues. Trimming cost V 5 bases and J 6 bases, with 10 bases left between them. Per germline, CDR1 SEHNR and CDR2 FQNEAQ (reference sequence).

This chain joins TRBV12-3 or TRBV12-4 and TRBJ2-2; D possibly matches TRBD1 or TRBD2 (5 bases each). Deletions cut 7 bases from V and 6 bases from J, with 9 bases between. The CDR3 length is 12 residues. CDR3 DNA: TGTGCCAGCACGAGGGGCCCCGGGGAGCTGTTTTTT. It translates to CASTRGPGELFF.

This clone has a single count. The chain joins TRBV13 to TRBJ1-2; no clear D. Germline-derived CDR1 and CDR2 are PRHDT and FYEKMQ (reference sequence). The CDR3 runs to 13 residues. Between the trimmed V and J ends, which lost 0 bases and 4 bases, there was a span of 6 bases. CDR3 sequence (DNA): TGTGCCAGCAGCTTAGGCAGGATCTATGGCTACACCTTC. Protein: CASSLGRIYGYTF.

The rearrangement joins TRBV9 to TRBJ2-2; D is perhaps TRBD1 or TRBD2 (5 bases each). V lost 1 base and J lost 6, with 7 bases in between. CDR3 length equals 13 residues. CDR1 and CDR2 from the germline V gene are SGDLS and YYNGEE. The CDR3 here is CASSVLGAGELFF. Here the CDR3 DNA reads TGTGCCAGCAGCGTATTGGGGGCCGGGGAGCTGTTTTTT.

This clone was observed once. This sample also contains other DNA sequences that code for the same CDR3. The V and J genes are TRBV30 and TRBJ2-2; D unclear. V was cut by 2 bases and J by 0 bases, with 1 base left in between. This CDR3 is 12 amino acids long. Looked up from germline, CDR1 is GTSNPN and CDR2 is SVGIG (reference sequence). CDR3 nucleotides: TGTGCCTGGAGTCCGAACACCGGGGAGCTGTTTTTT. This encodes CAWSPNTGELFF.

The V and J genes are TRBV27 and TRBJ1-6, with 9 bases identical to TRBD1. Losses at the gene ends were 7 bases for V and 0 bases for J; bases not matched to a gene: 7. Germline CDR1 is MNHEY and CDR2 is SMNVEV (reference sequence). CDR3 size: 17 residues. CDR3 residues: CASKGQGRSSYNSPLHF. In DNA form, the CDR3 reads TGTGCCAGCAAAGGACAGGGGAGGAGCTCCTATAATTCACCCCTCCACTTT.

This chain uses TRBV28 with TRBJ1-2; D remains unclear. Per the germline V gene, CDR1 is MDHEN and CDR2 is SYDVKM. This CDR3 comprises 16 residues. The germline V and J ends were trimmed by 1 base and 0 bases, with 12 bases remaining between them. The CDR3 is CASSLFGGSANYGYTF. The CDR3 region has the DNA TGTGCCAGCAGTTTATTTGGAGGGTCGGCTAACTATGGCTACACCTTC.

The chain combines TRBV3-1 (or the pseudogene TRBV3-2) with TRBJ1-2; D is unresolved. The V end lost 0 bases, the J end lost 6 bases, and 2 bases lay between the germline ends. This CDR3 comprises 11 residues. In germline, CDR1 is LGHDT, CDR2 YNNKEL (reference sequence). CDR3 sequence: CASSQENGYTF. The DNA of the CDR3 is TGTGCCAGCAGCCAAGAAAATGGCTACACCTTC.

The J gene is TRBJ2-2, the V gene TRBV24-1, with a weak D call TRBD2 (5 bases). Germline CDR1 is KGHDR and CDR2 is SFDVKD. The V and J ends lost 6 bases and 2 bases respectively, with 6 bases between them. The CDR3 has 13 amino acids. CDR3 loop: CATSSGNTGELFF. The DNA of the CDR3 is TGTGCCACCAGTAGCGGAAACACCGGGGAGCTGTTTTTT.